The rows below give T cell receptor beta chains drawn from one sample of a study of regulatory T cells in long-lasting Graves disease. TCRdb recomputed calls from the multiplex PCR reads with MiXCR, one row per CDR3 protein. Among fewer than 550,000 distinct CDR3 sequences listed, about 16% were seen once. Separately, the same data were catalogued under a study of T cells in Graves' hyperthyroidism and ophthalmopathy.

This sample comprised peripheral blood mononuclear cells (PBMCs), obtained at new diagnosis, from a patient treated with antithyroid drugs. These receptors all come from a woman aged 35 to 60 with Graves disease. The CDR3 runs from the conserved cysteine through the conserved F or W. Fields, in order: CDR3 protein, CDR3 DNA, clone size, D gene, J gene, CDR3 length, V gene. A D gene is named only where the DNA matches it firmly. Expanded clones get a size class; other rows say once, few or many, or leave the size out.

cdr3_aa: CASSFSTGGTYEQYF
cdr3_nt: TGTGCCAGCAGTTTCTCGACAGGGGGAACCTACGAGCAGTACTTC
clone_size: few
d_call: TRBD1
j_call: TRBJ2-7
cdr3_length: 15
v_call: TRBV27

cdr3_aa: CASSRGRGGSDEQYF
cdr3_nt: TGTGCCAGCAGCCGGGGGCGGGGGGGGAGCGACGAGCAGTACTTC
clone_size: -
d_call: TRBD2
j_call: TRBJ2-7
cdr3_length: 15
v_call: TRBV11-2

cdr3_aa: CASSFGQGHQPQHF
cdr3_nt: TGTGCCAGCAGCTTCGGACAGGGACATCAGCCCCAGCATTTT
clone_size: few
d_call: TRBD1
j_call: TRBJ1-5
cdr3_length: 14
v_call: TRBV27

cdr3_aa: CSAREPGIQNGYTF
cdr3_nt: TGCAGTGCTAGAGAACCCGGAATTCAGAATGGCTACACCTTC
clone_size: -
d_call: -
j_call: TRBJ1-2
cdr3_length: 14
v_call: TRBV20-1

cdr3_aa: CASSIGTLSYGYTF
cdr3_nt: TGTGCCAGTAGTATCGGGACCCTGTCTTATGGCTACACCTTC
clone_size: -
d_call: -
j_call: TRBJ1-2
cdr3_length: 14
v_call: TRBV19

cdr3_aa: CATSDRTSGGTYEQYF
cdr3_nt: TGTGCCACCAGTGATCGGACTAGCGGGGGGACCTACGAGCAGTACTTC
clone_size: many
d_call: TRBD2
j_call: TRBJ2-7
cdr3_length: 16
v_call: TRBV24-1

cdr3_aa: CASSYRVRETIETQYF
cdr3_nt: TGTGCCAGCAGTTATCGGGTCAGGGAGACTATAGAGACCCAGTACTTC
clone_size: many
d_call: -
j_call: TRBJ2-5
cdr3_length: 16
v_call: TRBV12-3/TRBV12-4

cdr3_aa: CASGSRTRDNYGYTF
cdr3_nt: TGTGCTAGTGGTTCCCGGACACGAGACAACTATGGCTACACCTTC
clone_size: many
d_call: -
j_call: TRBJ1-2
cdr3_length: 15
v_call: TRBV12-5

cdr3_aa: CASSQDDWGLTGELFF
cdr3_nt: TGTGCCAGCAGCCAAGATGACTGGGGCCTTACCGGGGAGCTGTTTTTT
clone_size: -
d_call: -
j_call: TRBJ2-2
cdr3_length: 16
v_call: TRBV3-1

cdr3_aa: CASSQDRAGNQPQHF
cdr3_nt: TGTGCCAGCAGTCAGGACCGCGCGGGCAATCAGCCCCAGCATTTT
clone_size: many
d_call: -
j_call: TRBJ1-5
cdr3_length: 15
v_call: TRBV2

cdr3_aa: CASSFTGRQYF
cdr3_nt: TGCGCCAGCAGCTTTACGGGACGGCAGTACTTC
clone_size: few
d_call: -
j_call: TRBJ2-7
cdr3_length: 11
v_call: TRBV5-1

cdr3_aa: CASSLEPSGGRSGYTF
cdr3_nt: TGTGCCAGCAGCCTAGAACCTTCGGGGGGCAGGAGTGGCTACACCTTC
clone_size: few
d_call: -
j_call: TRBJ1-2
cdr3_length: 16
v_call: TRBV3-1

cdr3_aa: CASSLRGRSDRIYEQYF
cdr3_nt: TGTGCCAGCAGTTTAAGGGGGCGTTCGGACAGGATCTACGAGCAGTACTTC
clone_size: many
d_call: TRBD1
j_call: TRBJ2-7
cdr3_length: 17
v_call: TRBV6-5

cdr3_aa: CASSASGPTYYGYTF
cdr3_nt: TGTGCCAGCAGTGCCTCGGGGCCAACTTACTATGGCTACACCTTC
clone_size: many
d_call: -
j_call: TRBJ1-2
cdr3_length: 15
v_call: TRBV2

cdr3_aa: CSEEGRVWGRTDTQYF
cdr3_nt: TGCAGTGAGGAAGGGAGGGTATGGGGGCGCACAGATACGCAGTATTTT
clone_size: many
d_call: -
j_call: TRBJ2-3
cdr3_length: 16
v_call: TRBV20-1

cdr3_aa: CSASAADTNQYNEQFF
cdr3_nt: TGCAGTGCTAGTGCGGCGGACACAAACCAATACAATGAGCAGTTCTTC
clone_size: many
d_call: -
j_call: TRBJ2-1
cdr3_length: 16
v_call: TRBV20-1

cdr3_aa: CSVRGGGKPYEQYF
cdr3_nt: TGCAGTGTGAGGGGCGGGGGGAAGCCCTACGAGCAGTACTTC
clone_size: -
d_call: TRBD2
j_call: TRBJ2-7
cdr3_length: 14
v_call: TRBV20-1

cdr3_aa: CASSSGTASNANYGYTF
cdr3_nt: TGTGCCAGCAGTTCAGGGACAGCGTCCAATGCTAACTATGGCTACACCTTC
clone_size: many
d_call: TRBD1
j_call: TRBJ1-2
cdr3_length: 17
v_call: TRBV28

cdr3_aa: CASSQESGGVLNEQFF
cdr3_nt: TGTGCCAGCAGCCAGGAGAGCGGGGGGGTCTTGAATGAGCAGTTCTTC
clone_size: few
d_call: TRBD2
j_call: TRBJ2-1
cdr3_length: 16
v_call: TRBV4-2